Listed below are T cell receptor beta chains from one sample, sequenced in a study of T cells after yellow fever vaccination. Each CDR3 protein gets one entry after TCRdb re-called the 5' RACE reads with MiXCR. The data show roughly 140,000 distinct CDR3 sequences, 7.7% seen once. The sample in question was CD4+ T cells sorted from PBMCs, obtained 5 days after the yellow fever booster vaccination. Receptors originate from a young man who received the YFV17D yellow fever vaccine. Each CDR3 is given without its conserved first and last residue.

v_gene	j_gene	CDR3aa
TRBV12-2	TRBJ2-5	ASRLKSCGTQY
TRBV30	TRBJ1-2	AWSVQGLYGYT
TRBV20-1	TRBJ2-5	SARPTPGTSGGETQY
TRBV3-1	TRBJ2-7	ASSFRDEQY
TRBV7-2	TRBJ2-3	ASSPSNTQY
TRBV19	TRBJ2-5	ASSNRTGWIETQY
TRBV2	TRBJ2-5	ASSEITASGEGETQY
TRBV4-3	TRBJ2-3	ASSQEGGTRGKMTQY
TRBV20-1	TRBJ2-3	SADWVGLRDTQY
TRBV20-1	TRBJ2-4	SVPGLAGLAKNIQY
TRBV4-3	TRBJ2-1	ASSQSRSSSYNEQF
TRBV10-3	TRBJ1-2	ATGVGDYGYT
TRBV12-3/TRBV12-4	TRBJ2-7	ASSRQGYEQY
TRBV9	TRBJ1-1	ASSVGVRGSATEAF
TRBV27	TRBJ2-1	ASMSSTYNEQF
TRBV7-2	TRBJ2-3	ASSLLAGGYTDTQY
TRBV5-1	TRBJ2-7	ASSLDGSGTYEQY
TRBV30	TRBJ1-2	AWSRLGTVGT
TRBV7-2	TRBJ1-2	ASSPPGRLGYT
TRBV20-1	TRBJ1-2	SAETGLAEGYT
TRBV24-1	TRBJ2-1	ATSAGDRGWDEQF
TRBV7-3	TRBJ2-4	ASSKDRSDIQY
TRBV7-8	TRBJ2-1	ASSLTPTSGTPNEQF
TRBV4-2	TRBJ2-5	ASSQGLAGVFLETQY
TRBV29-1	TRBJ2-7	SVETMTYEQY
TRBV20-1	TRBJ1-4	SARGATYEKLF
TRBV6-2/TRBV6-3	TRBJ2-7	ASNRRPGQGYYEQY
TRBV14	TRBJ2-1	ASSQALAGGPAYNEQF
TRBV7-2	TRBJ2-7	ASSLSLRLYEQY
TRBV23-1	TRBJ2-2	ASSPPIGPRGELF
TRBV24-1	TRBJ2-1	ATSDKQSSGPSSYNEQF
TRBV24-1	TRBJ2-1	ATSASGGTNYNEQF
TRBV7-9	TRBJ2-7	ASSLSPGETEQY
TRBV21-1	TRBJ1-5	ASSTRLPNRYSNQPQH
TRBV5-1	TRBJ2-2	ASSLEASRNTGELF
TRBV25-1	TRBJ2-5	ASSEGPTGEQETQY
TRBV7-2	TRBJ2-7	ASSPGQGDLYEQY
TRBV20-1	TRBJ1-2	SAPGHPHGYT
TRBV7-2	TRBJ2-1	ASSSQRGYNEQF
TRBV20-1	TRBJ2-1	SARGRSGEWKF
TRBV7-2	TRBJ2-7	ASSPDSFSYEQY
TRBV4-2	TRBJ2-1	ASSQEGGSYNEQF
TRBV12-3/TRBV12-4	TRBJ1-2	ASSPTDSPSGYGYT
TRBV6-2/TRBV6-3	TRBJ2-3	ASLLAGHTDTQY
TRBV2	TRBJ2-1	ASVGLGYNEQF
TRBV6-2/TRBV6-3	TRBJ2-1	ASRRTGTPSSYNEQF
TRBV28	TRBJ2-5	ASKAGGKTQY
TRBV5-6	TRBJ1-1	ASSLNEGLGAF
TRBV7-2	TRBJ2-7	ASSRPLAGGPSYEQY
TRBV5-6	TRBJ2-1	ASSPGTITYNEQF